The next 16 T cell receptor beta chains were all read from a single sample in a study of identical twins. TCRdb analysed the 5' RACE reads with MiXCR anew, one entry per CDR3 protein. Of under 900,000 distinct CDR3 sequences listed, 9% to 15% are singletons. The same data also contributed to another study, on yellow fever vaccine responses in identical twins.

Sequencing used PBMCs. Every receptor here comes from a woman in her late teens or twenties in good health.

CDR3 amino acids: CASSEEPGLFTGELFF. The CDR3 nucleotides read TGTGCCAGCAGTGAGGAACCGGGCCTCTTCACCGGGGAGCTGTTTTTT. The chain combines TRBV2 with TRBJ2-2; D is undetermined. Trimming removed 3 bases from V and 4 bases from J, with 15 bases in between. This CDR3 contains 16 residues. CDR1 is SNHLY, CDR2 FYNNEI, per germline.

This clonotype has a handful of counts. The chain employs TRBV20-1 and TRBJ2-2, with D perhaps matching TRBD2 (5 bases). The germline gives CDR1 DFQATT, CDR2 SNEGSKA (reference sequence). The V end was cut by 6 bases, the J end by 4 bases, with 15 bases between. The CDR3 has 14 amino acids. DNA of the CDR3: TGCAGTGCGCCCTGGGCTGGGAGCACCGGGGAGCTGTTTTTT. Translation: CSAPWAGSTGELFF.

The chain carries TRBV24-1 and TRBJ2-7; D ambiguous. CDR1 KGHDR and CDR2 SFDVKD come from the germline V gene. There are 12 residues in the CDR3. V was pared by 7 bases and J by 0 bases, with 6 bases between. The CDR3 region has the DNA TGTGCCACCAGCCAGAACTCCTACGAGCAGTACTTC. It specifies CATSQNSYEQYF.

This chain links TRBV28 with TRBJ1-2; 9 bases map to TRBD1. V gave up 4 bases and J gave up 4 bases; unmatched junction bases: 10. This CDR3 contains 16 residues. Germline values: CDR1 MDHEN, CDR2 SYDVKM. The CDR3 reads CASSYPGTGPPYGYTF. CDR3 in DNA: TGTGCCAGCAGTTACCCCGGGACAGGGCCACCCTATGGCTACACCTTC.

The rearrangement links TRBV28 to TRBJ2-7; possible D gene TRBD2, 5 bases. From germline, CDR1 is MDHEN and CDR2 SYDVKM. The V end was cut by 7 bases, the J end by 3 bases, with 13 bases between. This CDR3 has 13 residues. The CDR3 DNA sequence: TGTGCCAGCACCAGAGGAGGATTCTACGAGCAGTACTTC. Translating it yields CASTRGGFYEQYF. The full variable domain, completed using reference TRBV28 and TRBJ2-7, is DVKVTQSSRYLVKRTGEKVFLECVQDMDHENMFWYRQDPGLGLRLIYFSYDVKMKEKGDIPEGYSVSREKKERFSLILESASTNQTSMYLCASTRGGFYEQYFGPGTRLTVT.

This clonotype was picked up a small number of times. The chain has TRBV11-3 and TRBJ1-1; D is unclear. Trimming stripped 4 bases from V and 2 bases from J, with 14 bases between. CDR3 length: 15 residues. Germline lookup yields CDR1 SGHNT and CDR2 YENEEA. CDR3 sequence reads: CASSSNGLANTEAFF. The DNA of the CDR3 is TGTGCCAGCAGCTCGAACGGACTGGCAAACACTGAAGCTTTCTTT.

The chain uses TRBV20-1 and TRBJ2-3, with 8 bases matching TRBD2. The CDR3 totals 15 residues. V lost 1 base, J lost 10 bases, and 13 bases stayed unmatched. Per germline, CDR1 DFQATT and CDR2 SNEGSKA (reference sequence). Here the CDR3 DNA reads TGCAGTGCTAGAGGTGCCGGGACTAGTCTCCGGGCGCAGTATTTT. Its protein is CSARGAGTSLRAQYF.

The chain links TRBV6-1 to TRBJ2-1, with TRBD1 matching over 7 bases. After removal of 2 bases from V and 4 bases from J, the junction contained 8 bases not matched to a gene. From germline, CDR1 is MNHNS and CDR2 SASEGT. This CDR3 region has 16 residues. CDR3 nucleotides: TGTGCCAGCAGTGAAAGGGGACAGATCTTATACAATGAGCAGTTCTTC. Protein sequence: CASSERGQILYNEQFF.

CDR3 coding DNA: TGCGCCAGCAGCCAAGTGGATGCCAGGGGCAGGAACACAGATACGCAGTATTTT. Protein product: CASSQVDARGRNTDTQYF. The rearrangement links TRBV4-1 to TRBJ2-3, with TRBD1 as a possible D gene (6 bases). V dropped 1 base and J dropped 2 bases, with 19 bases sitting between them. This CDR3 is 18 amino acids long. Germline CDR1 is MGHRA and CDR2 is YSYEKL.

DNA for the CDR3: TGCGCCAGCAGCTTGGGTATACGTGGCTCGCGGGGAAGCACAGATACGCAGTATTTT. The encoded protein is CASSLGIRGSRGSTDTQYF. The chain couples TRBV5-1 to TRBJ2-3, with D perhaps TRBD2 (6 bases). This CDR3 is 19 amino acids long. Germline CDR1 and CDR2: SGHRS and YFSETQ. V lost 0 bases, J lost 0 bases, and 20 bases lay in between.

The rearrangement uses TRBV6-5 and TRBJ1-6; a weak D match, TRBD1 (6 bases). The CDR3 consists of 15 residues. CDR1 is MNHEY and CDR2 is SVGAGI in the germline V gene. The germline V and J ends were trimmed by 2 bases and 8 bases, with 13 bases remaining between them. This CDR3 is CASSYRLQGYSPLHF. CDR3 coding DNA: TGTGCCAGCAGTTACCGATTACAGGGCTATTCACCCCTCCACTTT.

The sample holds many counts of this clonotype. The chain recombines TRBV20-1 with TRBJ1-1; D is ambiguous. In germline, CDR1 is DFQATT, CDR2 SNEGSKA (reference sequence). Trimming removed 3 bases from V and 3 bases from J, with 8 bases in between. The CDR3 has 12 residues. CDR3 sequence reads: CSASRGDTEAFF. CDR3 nucleotides: TGCAGTGCTAGTCGGGGTGACACTGAAGCTTTCTTT.

J is TRBJ2-1 and V is TRBV20-1; tentatively, D is TRBD1 (6 bases). The V gene lost 3 bases and the J gene lost 5 bases, with 26 bases spanning the gap. Germline V gives CDR1 DFQATT, CDR2 SNEGSKA (reference sequence). The CDR3 extends over 18 amino acids. The CDR3 DNA is TGCAGTGCTAGCTTTATTGGTTTTCGGGACAATCCCAACAATGAGCAGTTCTTC. Translated, it gives CSASFIGFRDNPNNEQFF.

This clonotype was detected only a few times. The chain employs TRBV7-2 and TRBJ2-7; TRBD2 matches at 10 bases. The junction had 12 bases not matched to a gene; V was cut back by 1 base and J by 6 bases. Germline CDR1 and CDR2: SGHTA and FQGNSA. The CDR3 extends over 17 amino acids. The CDR3 bases are TGTGCCAGCAGCTTAGGAGGCTCAGCGGGGGGGCTGGTCGAGCAGTACGTC. Translation: CASSLGGSAGGLVEQYV.

The chain joins TRBV28 to TRBJ2-7; TRBD2 might be the D (5 bases). Germline V CDR1 and CDR2: MDHEN, SYDVKM. V lost 5 bases and J lost 4, with 12 bases in between. This CDR3 has 13 amino acids. The CDR3 spells CASSGGRSYEQYV. DNA for the CDR3: TGTGCCAGCAGTGGAGGACGTTCATACGAGCAGTACGTC.

This clonotype was counted ten times or more. The genes are TRBV5-1 and TRBJ2-1, with 9 bases matching TRBD2. The CDR3 runs 16 residues. Trimming removed 0 bases from V and 2 bases from J; junction bases left unmatched: 3. Germline V gives CDR1 SGHRS, CDR2 YFSETQ. The CDR3 DNA follows: TGCGCCAGCAGCTTGGTGGCGGGAGGGCCCTACAATGAGCAGTTCTTC. Protein sequence: CASSLVAGGPYNEQFF.